The TCR beta chain described here comes from a study of control samples from healthy donors and cancer patients. Profiled with immunoSEQ multiplex PCR; TCRdb holds only in-frame clones, not every one. This repertoire shows about 230,000 clones, approximately 80% found once; its top ten account for about 14%. The sequencing input was PBMCs. The source of this sequence is a woman aged 60 to 75 with lung cancer.

The CDR3: CASSLVQAIYGYTF. CDR3 in DNA: TGTGCCAGCAGCTTAGTACAGGCGATTTATGGCTACACCTTC. V and J are TRBV7-9 and TRBJ1-2; D is perhaps TRBD1 (5 bases). This CDR3 contains 14 residues. The germline V gene has CDR1 SEHNR and CDR2 FQNEAQ (reference sequence). The V end was cut by 1 base, the J end by 5 bases, with 11 bases between.